This TCR beta chain was found in a study of T cells expressing NK-cell markers. Study summary: Obtained from sorted CD3+CD56+NKG2C+, CD3+CD56+NKG2C- and CD3+CD56-NKG2C+ T cells were the TCR beta repertoires.

Germline CDR1 and CDR2: SGHAT and FQNNGV. The CDR3 has 15 residues. TCRdb reprocessed the 5' RACE reads and reports one entry per CDR3 protein, with no DNA. The data include some 340,000 distinct CDR3 sequences; the top ten clones carry 5.2%. The receptor was isolated from a man aged 18-75 years in good health. The sample consisted of blood T cells: a sorted CD56 or NKG2C T cell subset, CD4+ or CD8+ T cells, or bulk PBMC T cells (not recorded which). The chain joins TRBV11-2 to TRBJ2-3; TCRdb proposes TRBD1, but this gene call is untestable without DNA. CDR3 region: CASRPGTGMGDTQYF.